What follows is one TCR beta chain and its context. Its matching antigen is unknown. The sample comes from a study of lymphopenia after photon versus proton radiotherapy. Study results and limitations: After the lymphocyte nadir, photon-treated repertoires showed oligoclonal expansion, especially of CD8+ Temra cells. Larger post-nadir TCR diversity loss correlated inversely with survival in deceased patients. Photon-treated patients lost naive T cells and TCR diversity; proton-treated stayed stable.

Using immunoSEQ multiplex PCR, the repertoire was profiled, and TCRdb retains in-frame clones only, with some absent. The sample shows just over 40,000 clones, just over 85% of them seen only once. The CDR3 is 14 residues long. The J segment lost 4 bases and the V segment lost 5 bases, leaving 6 bases of the junction unmatched. In germline, CDR1 is SGHAT, CDR2 FQNNGV. Sample: peripheral blood, taken from a patient treated with proton-based radiotherapy. The TCR was taken from an older woman with pancreatic cancer. Some clones in this sample may be carry-over from other donors' samples. The rearrangement links TRBV11-2 to TRBJ1-1; TRBD1 aligns across 8 bases. The CDR3 here is CASSPQGAGTEAFF. CDR3 sequence (DNA): TGTGCCAGCAGCCCCCAGGGGGCAGGCACTGAAGCTTTCTTT.